Sequencing of this TCR beta chain was carried out in a study of cytomegalovirus exposure and HLA in healthy donors. General observations from the study: Cytomegalovirus-associated TCR beta chains were listed, numbering 150 to 200.

Generated by immunoSEQ multiplex PCR, the TCRdb table keeps only in-frame clones and is missing some. The sample has about 160,000 clones, 70% to 90% seen once; the top ten hold roughly 5.7%. Remarks on this clone: The antigen is not known.

The CDR3 runs to 16 residues. CDR1 and CDR2 from the germline V gene are LGHNA and YNFKEQ. The V gene lost 0 bases and the J gene lost 2 bases, with 12 bases spanning the gap. Sample: PBMCs. This chain links TRBV4-2 with TRBJ2-3; D is perhaps TRBD1 (6 bases). The source of this sequence is a woman in her twenties or thirties in good health and CMV-seronegative. The CDR3 loop is CASSQDPRGYTDTQYF. The CDR3, as DNA: TGTGCCAGCAGCCAAGACCCCAGGGGATACACAGATACGCAGTATTTT.